What follows is one T cell receptor (beta chain) and its context. Its specific antigen is unknown. This sample was included in a study of cytomegalovirus exposure and HLA in healthy donors (dated by TCRdb to the late 2010s). Context from the whole study: In an earlier analysis of several hundred of the donors, about 260 Gb of sequence data and about 110 million unique TCR beta sequences from some 170 million T cells were reported. A later analysis re-examined previously published TCR beta repertoires from just over 650 donors and added high-resolution HLA genotyping to investigate patterns of TCR occurrence. The study profiled the T cell repertoires of about 720 subjects by immunosequencing and related them to cytomegalovirus serostatus. The number of typed donors differed by locus: roughly 629-640 for A, B, C, DRB1 and DQB1; 522 for DQA1; 606 for DPA1; and roughly 450 for DPB1. Five DR-DQ haplotypes were handled as single units for association and clustering, since linkage in the cohort was strong. Among approximately 370 genotyped donors of the cohort, an average of around 240,000 unique TCR beta nucleotide sequences was sequenced per donor, of which about 19% were non-productive. Of the approximately 400 genotyped donors, approximately 80% fell in the genetic ancestry cluster associated with self-reported Caucasian donors. An early release covering around 630 HLA-typed donors comprised about 290 gigabases of sequencing data and tens of millions of unique TCR sequences. To decide whether each TCR beta V gene segment behaved as functional or pseudogenic, an earlier analysis of over 500 of the donors relied on high-throughput TCR beta sequencing. To predict cytomegalovirus infection status, the study brought together high-throughput TCR immunosequencing, statistical association of individual TCRs with disease status, and machine learning. HLA typing included class I and class II loci at four-digit resolution. Every repertoire in the discovery cohort had been generated on one and the same sequencing platform. Genome-wide SNP genotypes for about 55% of the roughly 670 donors were used in a later genetic analysis, which treated that subset as a discovery cohort. The study aimed to test whether cataloging public T cell receptors could reveal signatures of past pathogen exposure. Rather than drawing on any new phenotypic data, the later analysis identified candidate immune exposures from TCR beta sequences and the way those sequences occurred across donors. In addition to the first cohort of 666 subjects, a separate validation cohort of 130 or so different subjects was used. Donor age, sex, ethnicity and CMV serostatus were compiled together with the repertoire data. The study at large found these results: A later genetic analysis reported fewer N-insertions in productive TCRs among donors in an Asian-associated ancestry cluster than the approximately 700-donor mean. While some public TCRs were present in many individuals, most TCR sequences turned up only very rarely across donors. CMV serostatus was the only immune exposure information available for the cohort. A later analysis reported that several top co-occurrence clusters appeared linked to parvovirus B19, influenza, CMV and Epstein-Barr virus. HLA typing was unavailable for some donors at each locus, so association tests used only the typed subset. A cluster of highly shared sequence variants was judged likely to represent a technical artifact of the sequencing pipeline. An earlier analysis of 587 of the donors showed that most TCR beta V segments appeared in productive rearrangements either about 87% or about 30% of the time, which broadly matched IMGT annotations. The presence/absence analyses assumed that sequencing depth was roughly uniform across donors, and that assumption may not be true. In a later analysis, around 15,000 TCR beta sequences were associated with specific HLA alleles at a false discovery rate of 0.05. A later genetic analysis associated a missense DCLRE1C variant with V-gene and J-gene trimming of TCR beta chains, and an independent cohort replicated the association. According to the authors, the approach could potentially be generalized to other disease states and immunological phenotypes. Seventeen rarely observed V segments, including chromosome 9 orphons, were excluded from the earlier analysis of some 590 of the donors because counts were too low. Linkage disequilibrium might explain the correlated functional status among segregating V segments, but an unknown experimental factor could not be excluded. A later analysis found that most CMV-associated TCR beta chains appeared HLA-restricted, with HLA associations seemingly driven largely by CMV exposure. A later analysis found that HLA-associated TCR beta chains were more clonally expanded and had lower generation probabilities than equally common non-associated chains. A total of 164 TCR beta chains were listed by the study as associated with cytomegalovirus. Only TCR beta chains were sequenced in this cohort, and the absence of alpha or paired-chain data limited detectable features. A further reported finding was that TCR beta sequences accurately predicted the HLA-A and HLA-B alleles for most subjects in the first cohort. When HLA alleles, especially DR and DQ, strongly co-occurred, attributing TCR associations to individual alleles was difficult. Three of the identified cytomegalovirus-associated TCR beta chains were confirmed in vitro to be specific for cytomegalovirus antigens. In both the original and validation cohorts, the classifier was reported to diagnose cytomegalovirus status with high specificity and sensitivity. Some IMGT-functional V segments, including TRBV6-2 and TRBV6-3, could not be told apart with the 87-base-pair reads, so those segments were excluded. In a later analysis, TCR association rates were found to vary across HLA loci, with the most associated TCRs seen for DRB1 alleles and the fewest for HLA-C alleles.

The method was the immunoSEQ multiplex PCR assay. For the multiplex PCR, a mixture combining 60 forward primers for TCR Vbeta segments and 13 reverse primers for TCR Jbeta segments was used. Amplification of the CDR3 region of rearranged TCR beta genes was performed with a multiplex PCR assay on genomic DNA. The amplified TCR beta libraries were sequenced on the Illumina HiSeq System as 87-base-pair reads. The study's own analysis went as follows. A later analysis counted about 80 million unique TCR beta chains across the 650 to 700 repertoires, and approximately 11 million of these chains were shared by at least two donors. Raw reads were error-corrected and collapsed into unique sequences with a nearest-neighbor algorithm that merged closely related sequences to remove PCR and sequencing errors. Alignment of CDR3 sequences to IMGT reference sequences was used to assign V, D and J gene segments. For a sequence to be retained, a match of at least six nucleotides to both a V gene segment and a J gene segment was required. A rearrangement counted as productive if the CDR3 had no stop codons and remained in frame with V and J, and every other rearrangement counted as non-productive. Following IMGT convention, CDR3 was defined as the stretch from the second conserved V-encoded cysteine up to the conserved J-encoded phenylalanine. The earlier analysis of 587 of the donors excluded sequences that lacked an unambiguous match to a single V gene segment. An earlier analysis of approximately 590 of the donors called V segments functional above 56.7% productive rearrangements and segregating when the between-donor standard deviation exceeded 5%. A statistical classification framework was built to diagnose cytomegalovirus status from the catalog of TCR beta chain sequences. In a later analysis, TCR nucleotide sequences were compared against IMGT/GENE-DB human TR gene sequences so that V and J genes could be assigned. A later analysis assigned CDR3 sequences and most-parsimonious VDJ recombination scenarios with the TCRdist pipeline. In a later analysis, each TCR beta chain was defined by its CDR3 amino acid sequence together with its V-gene family, and reads without a unique V-gene family were excluded. In a later analysis, 500 to 700 highly shared, low-generation-probability nucleotide sequences were removed to address suspected cross-contamination and a sequencing artifact. For each public chain, a later analysis derived a clonal expansion index from normalized ranks of inferred template counts within each repertoire. A later analysis computed generation probabilities with a VDJ recombination model fitted to out-of-frame rearrangements, and checked the results against IGoR. In a later analysis, hypergeometric tests were used to score TCR-TCR, TCR-HLA and TCR-CMV co-occurrence, with a repertoire-size bias correction applied to TCR pairs. To estimate false discovery rates, a later analysis permuted the HLA or CMV assignments 20 times. A later analysis grouped co-occurring TCRs with DBSCAN, adding TCRdist sequence similarity when clustering within HLA-allele-positive subsets. For co-occurrence clustering, repertoires with fewer than 30,000 or more than 120,000 public chains were excluded, along with several repertoires with anomalous nucleotide sharing. The clones in this table, taken by TCRdb from immuneACCESS, are in-frame only. Not every clone is retained; where verified, under half of the shortfall comes from an unresolved V gene, and the cause of the rest is unknown. The V and J calls and clone size were taken over from that table, and D and trimming were inferred from the DNA. The sample table gives about 52,000 clones. The ten top clones hold approximately 10% of the sample.

From a lookup of the germline V gene, CDR1 and CDR2 are SGDLS and YYNGEE. V is pruned by 3 bases and J by 2 bases, leaving 3 bases of the junction without a gene match. Measured from the cysteine to the phenylalanine, the CDR3 is 15 residues long. Only the CDR3 DNA stays, 45 bases, in frame from base 1. The cohort comprised 666 healthy bone marrow donors. Cohort members were all nominally healthy when sampled, although unrecorded immune exposures were likely present. The donor tested CMV seropositive and was one of the 289 seropositive cohort members. Each donor provided a peripheral blood sample, and peripheral blood mononuclear cells were used for TCR beta sequencing. Genomic DNA was extracted from the blood cell samples with the Qiagen DNeasy Blood Extraction Kit.

The sequence derives from a woman aged 45-59 years in good health and CMV-seropositive. Recombination linked TRBV9 to TRBJ2-1, and 9 bases in between align with TRBD2. The sample taken for sequencing was PBMCs. The CDR3 protein: CASSGREGAYNEQFF. The bases are TGTGCCAGCAGCGGGCGGGAGGGAGCCTACAATGAGCAGTTCTTC.